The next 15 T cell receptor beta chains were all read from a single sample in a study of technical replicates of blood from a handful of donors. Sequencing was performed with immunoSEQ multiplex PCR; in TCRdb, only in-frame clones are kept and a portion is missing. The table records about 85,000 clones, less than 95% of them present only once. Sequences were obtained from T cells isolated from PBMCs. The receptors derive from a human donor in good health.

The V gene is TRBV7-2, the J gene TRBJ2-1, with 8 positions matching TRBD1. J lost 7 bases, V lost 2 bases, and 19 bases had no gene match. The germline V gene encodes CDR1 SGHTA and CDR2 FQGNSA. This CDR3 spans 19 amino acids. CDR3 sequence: CASSLYGSGAINRGNEQFF. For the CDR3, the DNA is TGTGCCAGCAGCTTATACGGAAGCGGAGCAATCAACAGGGGGAATGAGCAGTTCTTC.

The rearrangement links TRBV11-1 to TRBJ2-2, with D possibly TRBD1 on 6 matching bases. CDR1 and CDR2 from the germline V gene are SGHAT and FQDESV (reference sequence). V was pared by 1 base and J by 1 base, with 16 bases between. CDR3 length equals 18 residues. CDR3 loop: CASSLVRPRTENTGELFF. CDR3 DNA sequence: TGTGCCAGCAGCTTAGTTCGTCCGCGGACAGAGAACACCGGGGAGCTGTTTTTT.

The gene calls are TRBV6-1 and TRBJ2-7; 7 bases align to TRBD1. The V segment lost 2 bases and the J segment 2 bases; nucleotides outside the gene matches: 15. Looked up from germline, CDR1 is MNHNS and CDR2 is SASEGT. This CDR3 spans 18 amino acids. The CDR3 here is CASSEFFWGTGAPYEQYF. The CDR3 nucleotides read TGTGCCAGCAGTGAATTCTTTTGGGGTACAGGGGCCCCCTACGAGCAGTACTTC.

CDR3 sequence (DNA): TGTGCCACCGATCCGGGAGGGGGTCATGAAGCTTTCTTT. This encodes CATDPGGGHEAFF. The V and J genes are TRBV27 and TRBJ1-1, with a tentative D call TRBD1 (6 bases). This CDR3 comprises 13 residues. Trimming took 10 bases from V and 7 from J, leaving 19 bases between them. Per the germline V gene, CDR1 is MNHEY and CDR2 is SMNVEV (reference sequence).

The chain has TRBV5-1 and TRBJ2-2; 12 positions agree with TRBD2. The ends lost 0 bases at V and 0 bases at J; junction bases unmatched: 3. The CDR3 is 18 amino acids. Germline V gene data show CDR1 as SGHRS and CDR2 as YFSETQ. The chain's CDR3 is CASSLELAGGTNTGELFF. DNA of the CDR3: TGCGCCAGCAGCTTGGAACTAGCGGGGGGAACGAACACCGGGGAGCTGTTTTTT.

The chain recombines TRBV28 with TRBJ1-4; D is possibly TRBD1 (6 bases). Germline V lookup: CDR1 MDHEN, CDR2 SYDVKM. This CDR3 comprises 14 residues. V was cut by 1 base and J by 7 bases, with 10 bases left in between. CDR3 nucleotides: TGTGCCAGCAGTTTATTCATAGGGGGTGAAAAACTGTTTTTT. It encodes CASSLFIGGEKLFF.

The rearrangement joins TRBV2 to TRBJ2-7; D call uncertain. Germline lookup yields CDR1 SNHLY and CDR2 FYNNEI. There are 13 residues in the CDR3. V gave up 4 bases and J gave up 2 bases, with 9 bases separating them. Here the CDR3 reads CASSVGRTYEQYF. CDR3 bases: TGTGCCAGCAGTGTGGGCAGAACCTACGAGCAGTACTTC.

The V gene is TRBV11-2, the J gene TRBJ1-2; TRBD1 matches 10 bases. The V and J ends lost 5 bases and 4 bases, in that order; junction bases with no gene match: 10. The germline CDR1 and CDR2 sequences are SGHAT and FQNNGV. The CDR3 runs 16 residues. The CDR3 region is CASSVPGQGMVYGYTF. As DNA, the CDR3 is TGTGCCAGCAGCGTCCCGGGACAGGGGATGGTCTATGGCTACACCTTC.

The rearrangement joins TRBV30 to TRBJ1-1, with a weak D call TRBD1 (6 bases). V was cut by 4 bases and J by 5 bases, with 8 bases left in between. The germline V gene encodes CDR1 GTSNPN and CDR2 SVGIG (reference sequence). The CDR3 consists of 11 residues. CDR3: CAWTGVTEAFF. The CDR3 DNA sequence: TGTGCCTGGACAGGGGTTACTGAAGCTTTCTTT.

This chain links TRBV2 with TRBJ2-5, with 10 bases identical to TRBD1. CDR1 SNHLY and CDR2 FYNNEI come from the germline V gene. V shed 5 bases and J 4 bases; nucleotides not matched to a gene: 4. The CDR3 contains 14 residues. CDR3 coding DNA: TGTGCCAGCAGTCCGACAGGGGGCACAGAGACCCAGTACTTC. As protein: CASSPTGGTETQYF.

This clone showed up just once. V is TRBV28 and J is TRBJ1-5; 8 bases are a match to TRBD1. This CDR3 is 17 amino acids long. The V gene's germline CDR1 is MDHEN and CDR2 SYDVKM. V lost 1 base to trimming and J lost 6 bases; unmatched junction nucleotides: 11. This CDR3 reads CASSLYPGQGVVQPQHF. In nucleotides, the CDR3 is TGTGCCAGCAGTTTATACCCCGGACAGGGAGTTGTTCAGCCCCAGCATTTT.

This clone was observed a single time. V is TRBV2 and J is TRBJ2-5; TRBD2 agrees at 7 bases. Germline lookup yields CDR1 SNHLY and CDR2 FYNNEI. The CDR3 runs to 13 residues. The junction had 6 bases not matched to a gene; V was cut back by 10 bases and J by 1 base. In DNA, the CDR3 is TGTGCCACCCGTCGGGGGGTCCAAGAGACCCAGTACTTC. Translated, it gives CATRRGVQETQYF.

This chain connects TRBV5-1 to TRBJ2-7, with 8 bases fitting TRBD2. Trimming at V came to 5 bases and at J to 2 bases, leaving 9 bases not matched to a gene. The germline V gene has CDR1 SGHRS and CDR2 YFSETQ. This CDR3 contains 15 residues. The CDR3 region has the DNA TGCGCCAGCAGTATCTCGGGGGGGAACCCCTACGAGCAGTACTTC. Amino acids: CASSISGGNPYEQYF.

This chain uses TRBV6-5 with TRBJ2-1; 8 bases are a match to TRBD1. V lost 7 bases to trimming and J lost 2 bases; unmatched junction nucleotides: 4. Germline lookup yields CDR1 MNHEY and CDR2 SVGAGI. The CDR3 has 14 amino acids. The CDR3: CASKGQGAYNEQFF. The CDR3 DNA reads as TGTGCCAGCAAAGGACAGGGAGCCTACAATGAGCAGTTCTTC.

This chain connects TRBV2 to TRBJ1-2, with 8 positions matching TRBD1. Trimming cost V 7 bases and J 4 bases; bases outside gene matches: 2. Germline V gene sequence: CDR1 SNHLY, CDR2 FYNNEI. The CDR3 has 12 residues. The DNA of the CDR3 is TGTGCCAGCACGACAGGGGTCTATGGCTACACCTTC. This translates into CASTTGVYGYTF.